The rows below give T cell receptor beta chains drawn from one sample of a study of radiotherapy plus CTLA-4 blockade in lung cancer. Sequencing used immunoSEQ multiplex PCR; TCRdb keeps in-frame clones, though not all of them. The sample lists approximately 100,000 clones; 82% were seen once. The sequences come from peripheral blood, collected from a patient treated with radiotherapy plus ipilimumab. The receptors here all came from a human donor with non-small cell lung cancer who had a partial response to radiotherapy plus ipilimumab. The CDR3 runs from the conserved cysteine through the conserved F or W. D genes are given only for firm matches. Size is omitted from some rows. Given values are once, few, many or a class for expanded clones.

DNA: TGTGCCAGCACCGGCGGTGGGACTCCTGAAAAACTGTTTTTT
CDR3: CASTGGGTPEKLFF
size: -
J: TRBJ1-4
D: -
V: TRBV7-9

DNA: TGTGCCTGGAGTGCCACATACGTAAACCCCCTCGGGGAGCTGTTTTTT
CDR3: CAWSATYVNPLGELFF
size: -
J: TRBJ2-2
D: -
V: TRBV30

DNA: TGTGCCAGCAGCTCAGACAGGGGGCTGGCTAATGAAAAACTGTTTTTT
CDR3: CASSSDRGLANEKLFF
size: -
J: TRBJ1-4
D: TRBD1
V: TRBV5-4

DNA: TGTGCCAGCAGTTCAAGTGGACTCTCTCAAGAGACCCAGTACTTC
CDR3: CASSSSGLSQETQYF
size: -
J: TRBJ2-5
D: -
V: TRBV9

DNA: TGTGCCTGGACCCAAACCAACCGGGGGGCGGTTGTAGGTGGCTACACCTTC
CDR3: CAWTQTNRGAVVGGYTF
size: -
J: TRBJ1-2
D: -
V: TRBV30

DNA: TGTGCCAGCAGGTCTAAAGCGGGAGGGTCCTACAATGAGCAGTTCTTC
CDR3: CASRSKAGGSYNEQFF
size: -
J: TRBJ2-1
D: TRBD2
V: TRBV28

DNA: TGTGCCTGGATAACGGGAGAGAACGAGCAGTACTTC
CDR3: CAWITGENEQYF
size: -
J: TRBJ2-7
D: -
V: TRBV30

DNA: TGTGCCAGCAGCTTCCCAGGCGCCTCGGCGGAGCAGTTCTTC
CDR3: CASSFPGASAEQFF
size: -
J: TRBJ2-1
D: -
V: TRBV7-2

DNA: TGTGCCAGCAGCTTGACCGGGACAGTGGCCGGGGAGCTGTTTTTT
CDR3: CASSLTGTVAGELFF
size: -
J: TRBJ2-2
D: TRBD1
V: TRBV5-4

DNA: TGTGCCAGCAGCTTTACCGGGAGTAACGAGCAGTACTTC
CDR3: CASSFTGSNEQYF
size: -
J: TRBJ2-7
D: -
V: TRBV5-4

DNA: TGTGCCAGCATCCGTGGCGGGACCTACAATGAGCAGTTCTTC
CDR3: CASIRGGTYNEQFF
size: few
J: TRBJ2-1
D: -
V: TRBV6-1

DNA: TGTGCCAGCAGGGCCGGGACAGGGAGCTCCTACGAGCAGTACTTC
CDR3: CASRAGTGSSYEQYF
size: -
J: TRBJ2-7
D: TRBD1
V: TRBV27

DNA: TGTGCCATTCAGACTCCTCAAGAGACCCAGTACTTC
CDR3: CAIQTPQETQYF
size: -
J: TRBJ2-5
D: -
V: TRBV28

DNA: TGTGCCAGCAGTTACTTTGGGCAGGGATACGAGCAGTACTTC
CDR3: CASSYFGQGYEQYF
size: few
J: TRBJ2-7
D: -
V: TRBV6-6

DNA: TGTGCCAGCAGTTTACCCCAGGGGGCGCGAGGCGGGACTGGAGCTTTCTTT
CDR3: CASSLPQGARGGTGAFF
size: -
J: TRBJ1-1
D: TRBD1
V: TRBV28

DNA: TGTGCCAGCGCGTCTCATTATGAGCAGTTCTTC
CDR3: CASASHYEQFF
size: -
J: TRBJ2-1
D: -
V: TRBV27

DNA: TGTGCCAGCAGCTGGGGCCAGGGGACGCAGTATTTT
CDR3: CASSWGQGTQYF
size: few
J: TRBJ2-3
D: -
V: TRBV7-2

DNA: TGTGCCAGCAGCTTAGAGCCCGGGACAGGGAAAACAGATACGCAGTATTTT
CDR3: CASSLEPGTGKTDTQYF
size: -
J: TRBJ2-3
D: TRBD1
V: TRBV11-1

DNA: TGTGCCAGCAGCCAAGCGACAGCCAACACCGGGGAGCTGTTTTTT
CDR3: CASSQATANTGELFF
size: -
J: TRBJ2-2
D: -
V: TRBV14

DNA: TGTGCCAGCAGTGAACGTGAGCATCGGGGAGATACGCAGTATTTT
CDR3: CASSEREHRGDTQYF
size: -
J: TRBJ2-3
D: -
V: TRBV25-1

DNA: TGTGCCAGCAGTTTACTCCGGGACTCTGGGGCCAACGTCCTGACTTTC
CDR3: CASSLLRDSGANVLTF
size: -
J: TRBJ2-6
D: -
V: TRBV28

DNA: TGTGCCAGCTCACCCGTCGGAGGACAGGCAGGCGGAGGTCACTACGAGCAGTACTTC
CDR3: CASSPVGGQAGGGHYEQYF
size: -
J: TRBJ2-7
D: TRBD1
V: TRBV18

DNA: TGCGCCAGCAGCTTGGTAGGTAGCGGTCCCTACAATGAGCAGTTCTTC
CDR3: CASSLVGSGPYNEQFF
size: -
J: TRBJ2-1
D: -
V: TRBV5-1

DNA: TGTGCCAGCAGCTTAGGCGCCCCAGGGGCTTTCTTT
CDR3: CASSLGAPGAFF
size: -
J: TRBJ1-1
D: -
V: TRBV11-2

DNA: TGTGCCAGCAGGGGCAACTCCTACAATGAGCAGTTCTTC
CDR3: CASRGNSYNEQFF
size: -
J: TRBJ2-1
D: -
V: TRBV28